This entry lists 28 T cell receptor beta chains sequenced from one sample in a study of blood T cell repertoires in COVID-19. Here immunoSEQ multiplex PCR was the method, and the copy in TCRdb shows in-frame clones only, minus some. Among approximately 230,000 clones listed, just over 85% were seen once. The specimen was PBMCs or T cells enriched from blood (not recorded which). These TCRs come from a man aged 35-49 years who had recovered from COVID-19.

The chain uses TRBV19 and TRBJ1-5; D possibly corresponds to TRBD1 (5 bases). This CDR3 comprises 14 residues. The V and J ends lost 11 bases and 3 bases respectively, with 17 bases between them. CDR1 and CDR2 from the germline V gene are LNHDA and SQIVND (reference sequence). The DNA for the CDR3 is TGTGCCTCCGAATCTCCACAGGACAATCAGCCCCAGCATTTT. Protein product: CASESPQDNQPQHF.

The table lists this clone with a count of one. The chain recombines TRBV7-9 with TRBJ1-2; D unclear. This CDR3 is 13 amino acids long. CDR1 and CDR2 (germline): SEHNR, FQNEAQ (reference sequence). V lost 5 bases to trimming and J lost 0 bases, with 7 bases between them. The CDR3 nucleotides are TGTGCCAGCAGCCTCAGAACTAACTATGGCTACACCTTC. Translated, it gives CASSLRTNYGYTF.

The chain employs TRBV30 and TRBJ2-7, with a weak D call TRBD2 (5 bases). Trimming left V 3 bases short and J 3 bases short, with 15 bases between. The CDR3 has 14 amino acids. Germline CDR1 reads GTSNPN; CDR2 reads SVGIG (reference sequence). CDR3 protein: CAWSKSGTLYEQYF. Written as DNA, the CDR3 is TGTGCCTGGAGCAAGAGCGGAACCCTCTACGAGCAGTACTTC.

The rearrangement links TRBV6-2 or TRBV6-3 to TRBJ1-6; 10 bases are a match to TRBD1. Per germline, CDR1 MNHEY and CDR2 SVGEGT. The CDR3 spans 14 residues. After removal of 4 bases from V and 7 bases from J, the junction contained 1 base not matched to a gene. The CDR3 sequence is CASSWTGGNSPLHF. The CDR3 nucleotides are TGTGCCAGCAGTTGGACAGGGGGGAATTCACCCCTCCACTTT.

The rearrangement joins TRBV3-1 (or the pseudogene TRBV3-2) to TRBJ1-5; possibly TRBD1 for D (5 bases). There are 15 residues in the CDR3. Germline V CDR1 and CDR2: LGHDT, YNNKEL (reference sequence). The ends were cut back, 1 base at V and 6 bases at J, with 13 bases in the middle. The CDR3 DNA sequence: TGTGCCAGCAGCCAAGCCGGGGGGGGGAGTCAGCCCCAGCATTTT. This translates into CASSQAGGGSQPQHF.

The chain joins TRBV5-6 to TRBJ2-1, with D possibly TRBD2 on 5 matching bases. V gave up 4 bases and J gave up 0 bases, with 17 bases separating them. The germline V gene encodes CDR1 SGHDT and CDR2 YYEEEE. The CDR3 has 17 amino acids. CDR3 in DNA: TGTGCCAGCAGCCTATCTAGTGGAGGTAGCTCCTACAATGAGCAGTTCTTC. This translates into CASSLSSGGSSYNEQFF.

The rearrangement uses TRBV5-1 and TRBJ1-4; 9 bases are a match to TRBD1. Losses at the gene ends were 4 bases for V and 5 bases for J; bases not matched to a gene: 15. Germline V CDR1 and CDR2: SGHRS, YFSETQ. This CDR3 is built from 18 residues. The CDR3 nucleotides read TGCGCCAGCAGCCAGCAACTCGGGACAGGGTTTAGGAATGAAAAACTGTTTTTT. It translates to CASSQQLGTGFRNEKLFF.

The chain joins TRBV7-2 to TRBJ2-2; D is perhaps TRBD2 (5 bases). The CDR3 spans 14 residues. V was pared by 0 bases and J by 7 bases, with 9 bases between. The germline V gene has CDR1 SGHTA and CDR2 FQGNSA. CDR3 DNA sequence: TGTGCCAGCAGCTTAGCTCGGGGTGGCGGGGAGCTGTTTTTT. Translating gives CASSLARGGGELFF.

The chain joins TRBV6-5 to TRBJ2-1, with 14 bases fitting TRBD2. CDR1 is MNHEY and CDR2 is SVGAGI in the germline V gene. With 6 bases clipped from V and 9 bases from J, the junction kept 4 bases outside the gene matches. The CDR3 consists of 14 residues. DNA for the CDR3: TGTGCCAGCAGGACTAGCGGGGGGGTGAGTGAGCAGTTCTTC. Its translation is CASRTSGGVSEQFF.

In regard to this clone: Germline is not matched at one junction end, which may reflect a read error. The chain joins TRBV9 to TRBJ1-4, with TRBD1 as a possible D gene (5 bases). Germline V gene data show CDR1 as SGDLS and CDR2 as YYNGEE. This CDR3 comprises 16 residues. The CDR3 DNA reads TGTGCCCGCAGCGGCCGGGGGGGGTCGGCTAATGAAAAACTGTTTTTT. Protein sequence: CARSGRGGSANEKLFF.

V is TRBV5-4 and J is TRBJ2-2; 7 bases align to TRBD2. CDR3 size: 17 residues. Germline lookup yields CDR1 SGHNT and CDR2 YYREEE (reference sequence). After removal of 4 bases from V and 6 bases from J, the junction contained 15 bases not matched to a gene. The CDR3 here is CASSRPSGGGPSGELFF. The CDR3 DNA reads TGTGCCAGCAGCCGCCCCAGTGGCGGGGGTCCTTCCGGGGAGCTGTTTTTT. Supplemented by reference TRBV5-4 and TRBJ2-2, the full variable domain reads ETGVTQSPTHLIKTRGQQVTLRCSSQSGHNTVSWYQQALGQGPQFIFQYYREEENGRGNFPPRFSGLQFPNYSSELNVNALELDDSALYLCASSRPSGGGPSGELFFGEGSRLTVL.

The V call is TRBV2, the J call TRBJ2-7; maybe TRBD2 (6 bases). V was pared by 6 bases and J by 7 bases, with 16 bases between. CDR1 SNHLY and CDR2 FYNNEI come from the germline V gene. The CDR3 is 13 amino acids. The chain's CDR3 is CASRRLVSKEQYF. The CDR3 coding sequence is TGTGCCAGCAGGCGACTAGTCTCGAAGGAGCAGTACTTC. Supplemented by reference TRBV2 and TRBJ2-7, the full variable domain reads EPEVTQTPSHQVTQMGQEVILRCVPISNHLYFYWYRQILGQKVEFLVSFYNNEISEKSEIFDDQFSVERPDGSNFTLKIRSTKLEDSAMYFCASRRLVSKEQYFGPGTRLTVT.

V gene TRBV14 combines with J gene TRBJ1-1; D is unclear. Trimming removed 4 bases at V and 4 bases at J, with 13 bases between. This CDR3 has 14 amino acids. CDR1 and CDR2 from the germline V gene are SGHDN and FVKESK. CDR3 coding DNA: TGTGCCAGCAGCCGGGCGTTGGTAGGCACTGAAGCTTTCTTT. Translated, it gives CASSRALVGTEAFF. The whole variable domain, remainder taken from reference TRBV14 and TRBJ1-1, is EAGVTQFPSHSVIEKGQTVTLRCDPISGHDNLYWYRRVMGKEIKFLLHFVKESKQDESGMPNNRFLAERTGGTYSTLKVQPAELEDSGVYFCASSRALVGTEAFFGQGTRLTVV.

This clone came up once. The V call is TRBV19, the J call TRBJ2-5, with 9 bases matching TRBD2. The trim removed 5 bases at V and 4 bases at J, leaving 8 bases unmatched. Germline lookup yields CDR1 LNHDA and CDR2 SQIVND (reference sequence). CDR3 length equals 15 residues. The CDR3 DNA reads TGTGCCAGTAGTCACCTTAGCGGGGGCGGAGAGACCCAGTACTTC. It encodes CASSHLSGGGETQYF.

Here the CDR3 DNA reads TGTGCCTGGAGTGTACGGCAGGCCCTGTTTTTT. The encoded protein is CAWSVRQALFF. V and J are TRBV30 and TRBJ1-4; D remains unclear. Trimming removed 0 bases at V and 14 bases at J, with 10 bases between. The CDR3 sequence is 11 residues long. CDR1 is GTSNPN and CDR2 is SVGIG in the germline V gene (reference sequence).

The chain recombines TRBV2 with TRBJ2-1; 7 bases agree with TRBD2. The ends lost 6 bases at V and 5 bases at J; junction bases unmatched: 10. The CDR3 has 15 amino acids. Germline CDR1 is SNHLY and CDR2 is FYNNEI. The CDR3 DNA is TGTGCCAGCAGGTCCGGGGACTACAAAAACAATGAGCAGTTCTTC. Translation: CASRSGDYKNNEQFF. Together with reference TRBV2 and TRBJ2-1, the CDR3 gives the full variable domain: EPEVTQTPSHQVTQMGQEVILRCVPISNHLYFYWYRQILGQKVEFLVSFYNNEISEKSEIFDDQFSVERPDGSNFTLKIRSTKLEDSAMYFCASRSGDYKNNEQFFGPGTRLTVL.

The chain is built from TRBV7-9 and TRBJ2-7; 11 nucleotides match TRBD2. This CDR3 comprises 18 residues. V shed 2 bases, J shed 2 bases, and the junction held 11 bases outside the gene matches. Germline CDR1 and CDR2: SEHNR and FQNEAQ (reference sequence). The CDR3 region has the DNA TGTGCCAGCAGCTTATTTAAGGGGGGGACTAGCGGACCCTACGAGCAGTACTTC. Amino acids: CASSLFKGGTSGPYEQYF.

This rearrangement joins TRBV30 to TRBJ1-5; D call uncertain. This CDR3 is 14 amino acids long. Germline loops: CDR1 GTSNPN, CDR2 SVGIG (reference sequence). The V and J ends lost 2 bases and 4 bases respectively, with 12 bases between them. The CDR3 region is CAWSPAHLNQPQHF. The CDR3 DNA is TGTGCCTGGAGTCCCGCCCACCTAAATCAGCCCCAGCATTTT. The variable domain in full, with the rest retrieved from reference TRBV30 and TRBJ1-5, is SQTIHQWPATLVQPVGSPLSLECTVEGTSNPNLYWYRQAAGRGLQLLFYSVGIGQISSEVPQNLSASRPQDRQFILSSKKLLLSDSGFYLCAWSPAHLNQPQHFGDGTRLSIL.

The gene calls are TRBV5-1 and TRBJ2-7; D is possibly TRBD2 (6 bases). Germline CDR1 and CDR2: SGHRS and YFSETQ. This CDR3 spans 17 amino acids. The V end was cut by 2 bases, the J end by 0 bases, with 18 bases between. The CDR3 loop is CASSFGGRGTSSYEQYF. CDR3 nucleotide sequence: TGCGCCAGCAGCTTCGGGGGACGCGGGACGAGCTCCTACGAGCAGTACTTC. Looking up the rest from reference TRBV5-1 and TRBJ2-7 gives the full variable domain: KAGVTQTPRYLIKTRGQQVTLSCSPISGHRSVSWYQQTPGQGLQFLFEYFSETQRNKGNFPGRFSGRQFSNSRSEMNVSTLELGDSALYLCASSFGGRGTSSYEQYFGPGTRLTVT.

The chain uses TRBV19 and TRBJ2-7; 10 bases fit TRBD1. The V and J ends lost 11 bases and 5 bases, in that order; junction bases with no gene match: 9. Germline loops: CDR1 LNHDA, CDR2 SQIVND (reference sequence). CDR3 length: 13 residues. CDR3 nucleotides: TGTGCCTCCCCCGGGACAGGGGAACACGAGCAGTACTTC. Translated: CASPGTGEHEQYF.

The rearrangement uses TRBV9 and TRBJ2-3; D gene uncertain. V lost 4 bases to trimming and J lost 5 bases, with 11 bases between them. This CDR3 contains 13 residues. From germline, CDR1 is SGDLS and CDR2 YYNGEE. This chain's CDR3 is CASSLSIGDTQYF. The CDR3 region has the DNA TGTGCCAGCAGCTTGAGCATTGGAGATACGCAGTATTTT.

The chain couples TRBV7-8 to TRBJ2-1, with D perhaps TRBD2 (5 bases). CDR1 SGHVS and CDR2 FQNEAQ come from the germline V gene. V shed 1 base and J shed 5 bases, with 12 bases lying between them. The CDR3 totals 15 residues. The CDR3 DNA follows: TGTGCCAGCAGCTTAGTGCCTAGCATGCACAATGAGCAGTTCTTC. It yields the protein CASSLVPSMHNEQFF.

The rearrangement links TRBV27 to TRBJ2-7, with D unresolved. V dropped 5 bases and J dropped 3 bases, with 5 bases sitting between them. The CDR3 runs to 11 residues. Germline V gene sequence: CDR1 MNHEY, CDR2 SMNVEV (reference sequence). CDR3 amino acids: CASSGGYEQYF. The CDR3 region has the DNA TGTGCCAGCAGTGGCGGCTACGAGCAGTACTTC.

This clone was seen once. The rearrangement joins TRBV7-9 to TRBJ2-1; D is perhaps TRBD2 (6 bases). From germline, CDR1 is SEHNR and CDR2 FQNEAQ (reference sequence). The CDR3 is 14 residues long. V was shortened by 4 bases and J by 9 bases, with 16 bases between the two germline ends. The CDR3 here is CASSSGTVAGEQFF. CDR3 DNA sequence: TGTGCCAGCAGCTCCGGGACTGTCGCCGGTGAGCAGTTCTTC. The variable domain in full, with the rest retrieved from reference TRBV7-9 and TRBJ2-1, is DTGVSQNPRHKITKRGQNVTFRCDPISEHNRLYWYRQTLGQGPEFLTYFQNEAQLEKSRLLSDRFSAERPKGSFSTLEIQRTEQGDSAMYLCASSSGTVAGEQFFGPGTRLTVL.

CDR3 in DNA: TGTGCCAGCAGCTTTGGACTAGCGGAAACTCACTTAATCACAGATACGCAGTATTTT. Residues: CASSFGLAETHLITDTQYF. The gene calls are TRBV7-9 and TRBJ2-3, with 10 bases lining up with TRBD2. With V trimmed by 3 bases and J by 2 bases, 14 bases remained unmatched. From germline, CDR1 is SEHNR and CDR2 FQNEAQ (reference sequence). The CDR3 runs to 19 residues.

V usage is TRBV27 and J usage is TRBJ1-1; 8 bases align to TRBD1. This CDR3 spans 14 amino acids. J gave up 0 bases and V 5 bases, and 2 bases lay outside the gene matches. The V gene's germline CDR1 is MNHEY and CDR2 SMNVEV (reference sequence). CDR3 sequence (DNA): TGTGCCAGCAGTCAGGGGGCCCTGAACACTGAAGCTTTCTTT. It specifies CASSQGALNTEAFF.

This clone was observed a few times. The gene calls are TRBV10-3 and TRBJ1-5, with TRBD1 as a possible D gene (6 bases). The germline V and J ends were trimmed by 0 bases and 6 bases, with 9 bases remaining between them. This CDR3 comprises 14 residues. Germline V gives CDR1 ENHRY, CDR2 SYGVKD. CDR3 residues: CAISESGGRQPQHF. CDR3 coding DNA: TGTGCCATCAGTGAGTCGGGGGGGCGTCAGCCCCAGCATTTT.

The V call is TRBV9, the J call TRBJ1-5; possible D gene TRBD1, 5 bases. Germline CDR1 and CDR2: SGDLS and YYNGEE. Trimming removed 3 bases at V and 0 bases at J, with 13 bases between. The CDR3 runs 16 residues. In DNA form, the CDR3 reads TGTGCCAGCAGCGGGGGGGTTCCAGATAGCAATCAGCCCCAGCATTTT. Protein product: CASSGGVPDSNQPQHF.